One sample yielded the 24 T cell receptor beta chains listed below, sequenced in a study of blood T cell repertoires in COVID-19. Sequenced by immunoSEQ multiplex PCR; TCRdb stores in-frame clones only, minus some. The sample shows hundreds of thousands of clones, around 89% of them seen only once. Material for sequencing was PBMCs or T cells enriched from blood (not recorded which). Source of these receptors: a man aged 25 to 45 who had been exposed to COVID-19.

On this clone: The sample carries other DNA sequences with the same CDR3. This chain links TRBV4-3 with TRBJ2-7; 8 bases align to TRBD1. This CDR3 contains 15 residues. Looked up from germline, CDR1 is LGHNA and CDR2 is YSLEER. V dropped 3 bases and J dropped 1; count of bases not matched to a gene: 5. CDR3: CASSHSGTGSYEQYF. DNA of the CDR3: TGCGCCAGCAGCCACTCCGGGACAGGATCCTACGAGCAGTACTTC.

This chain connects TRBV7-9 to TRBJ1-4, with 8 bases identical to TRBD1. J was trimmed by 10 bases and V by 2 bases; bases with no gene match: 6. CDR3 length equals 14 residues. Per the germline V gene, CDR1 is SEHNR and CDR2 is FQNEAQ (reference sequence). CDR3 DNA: TGTGCCAGCAGCTTACTGCAGGGGGCAGGAAAACTGTTTTTT. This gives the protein CASSLLQGAGKLFF.

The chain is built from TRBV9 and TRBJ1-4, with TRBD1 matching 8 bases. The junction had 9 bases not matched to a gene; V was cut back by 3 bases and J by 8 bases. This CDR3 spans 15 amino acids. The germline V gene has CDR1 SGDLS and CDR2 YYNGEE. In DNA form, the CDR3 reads TGTGCCAGCAGCGGGTACCAGGGGGCAGGGGAAAAACTGTTTTTT. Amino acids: CASSGYQGAGEKLFF.

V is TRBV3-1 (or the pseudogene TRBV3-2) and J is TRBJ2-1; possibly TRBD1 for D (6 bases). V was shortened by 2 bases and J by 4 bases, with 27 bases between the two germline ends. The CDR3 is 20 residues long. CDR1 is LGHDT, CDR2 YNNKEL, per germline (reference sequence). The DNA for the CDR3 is TGTGCCAGCAGCCAACCCATCTCATCTCGTCGGACAGCTACATACAATGAGCAGTTCTTC. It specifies CASSQPISSRRTATYNEQFF.

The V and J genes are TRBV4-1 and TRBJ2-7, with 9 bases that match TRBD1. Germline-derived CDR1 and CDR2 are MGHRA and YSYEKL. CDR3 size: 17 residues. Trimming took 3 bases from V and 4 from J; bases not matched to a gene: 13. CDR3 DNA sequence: TGCGCCAGCAGCCATACTCAACTGGGACAGGGACTTTACGAGCAGTACTTC. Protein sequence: CASSHTQLGQGLYEQYF.

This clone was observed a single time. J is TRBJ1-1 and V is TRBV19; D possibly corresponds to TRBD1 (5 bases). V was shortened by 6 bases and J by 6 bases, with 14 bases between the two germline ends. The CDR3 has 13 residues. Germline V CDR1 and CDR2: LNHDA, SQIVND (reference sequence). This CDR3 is CASSWRQPAEAFF. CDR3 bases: TGTGCCAGTAGCTGGCGACAGCCTGCTGAAGCTTTCTTT. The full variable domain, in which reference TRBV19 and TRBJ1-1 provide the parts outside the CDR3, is DGGITQSPKYLFRKEGQNVTLSCEQNLNHDAMYWYRQDPGQGLRLIYYSQIVNDFQKGDIAEGYSVSREKKESFPLTVTSAQKNPTAFYLCASSWRQPAEAFFGQGTRLTVV.

CDR3: CASSLNGGSEQYF. The CDR3 DNA follows: TGTGCCAGCAGCCTAAATGGGGGCTCCGAGCAGTACTTC. This chain connects TRBV7-3 to TRBJ2-7, with D maybe TRBD1 (6 bases). Germline CDR1 reads SGHTA; CDR2 reads FQGTGA. This CDR3 spans 13 amino acids. Trimming took off 5 bases at V and 6 bases at J, with 14 bases between the two ends.

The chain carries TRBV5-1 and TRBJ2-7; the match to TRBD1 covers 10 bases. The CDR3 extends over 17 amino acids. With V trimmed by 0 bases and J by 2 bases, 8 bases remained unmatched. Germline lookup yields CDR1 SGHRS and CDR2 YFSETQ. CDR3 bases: TGCGCCAGCAGCTTGGCCAATTCAGGACAGGGGGCCTACGAGCAGTACTTC. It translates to CASSLANSGQGAYEQYF.

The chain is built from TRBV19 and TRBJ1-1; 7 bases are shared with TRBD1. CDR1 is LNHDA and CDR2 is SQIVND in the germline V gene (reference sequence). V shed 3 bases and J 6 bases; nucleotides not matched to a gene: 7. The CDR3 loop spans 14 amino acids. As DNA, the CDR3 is TGTGCCAGTAGTATCAGGGGGGTCCGGGCTGAAGCTTTCTTT. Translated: CASSIRGVRAEAFF.

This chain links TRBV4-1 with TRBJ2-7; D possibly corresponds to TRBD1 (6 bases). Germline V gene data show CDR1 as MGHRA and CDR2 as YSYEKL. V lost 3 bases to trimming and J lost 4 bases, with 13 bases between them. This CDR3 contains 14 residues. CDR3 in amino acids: CASSHLTQGYEQYF. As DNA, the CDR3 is TGCGCCAGCAGCCACCTAACACAGGGTTACGAGCAGTACTTC.

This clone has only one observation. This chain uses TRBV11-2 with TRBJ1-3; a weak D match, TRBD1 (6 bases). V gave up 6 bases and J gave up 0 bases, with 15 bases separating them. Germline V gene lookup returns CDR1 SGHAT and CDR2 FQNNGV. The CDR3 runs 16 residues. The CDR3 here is CASRGTRGSSGNTIYF. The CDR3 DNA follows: TGTGCCAGCAGGGGGACAAGGGGTAGCTCTGGAAACACCATATATTTT. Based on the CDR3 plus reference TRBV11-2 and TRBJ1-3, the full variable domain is EAGVAQSPRYKIIEKRQSVAFWCNPISGHATLYWYQQILGQGPKLLIQFQNNGVVDDSQLPKDRFSAERLKGVDSTLKIQPAKLEDSAVYLCASRGTRGSSGNTIYFGEGSWLTVV.

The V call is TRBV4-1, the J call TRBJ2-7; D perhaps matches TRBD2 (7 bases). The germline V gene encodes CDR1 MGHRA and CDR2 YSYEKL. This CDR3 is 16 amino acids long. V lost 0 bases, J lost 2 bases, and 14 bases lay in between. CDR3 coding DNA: TGCGCCAGCAGCCAAGAACTGGAGGGGGGGACCTACGAGCAGTACTTC. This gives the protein CASSQELEGGTYEQYF.

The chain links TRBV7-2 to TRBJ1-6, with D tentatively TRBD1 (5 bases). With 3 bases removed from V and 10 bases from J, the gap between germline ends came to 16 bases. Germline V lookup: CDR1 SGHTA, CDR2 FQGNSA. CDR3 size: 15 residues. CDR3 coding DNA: TGTGCCAGCAGCTTCACCGGGACTAATGGGTCACCCCTCCACTTT. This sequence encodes CASSFTGTNGSPLHF.

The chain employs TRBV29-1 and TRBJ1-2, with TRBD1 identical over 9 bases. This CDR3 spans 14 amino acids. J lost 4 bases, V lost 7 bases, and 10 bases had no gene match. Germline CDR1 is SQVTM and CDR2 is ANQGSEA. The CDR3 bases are TGCAGCGCCGTCGACAGGGGGTTAAGCTATGGCTACACCTTC. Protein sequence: CSAVDRGLSYGYTF.

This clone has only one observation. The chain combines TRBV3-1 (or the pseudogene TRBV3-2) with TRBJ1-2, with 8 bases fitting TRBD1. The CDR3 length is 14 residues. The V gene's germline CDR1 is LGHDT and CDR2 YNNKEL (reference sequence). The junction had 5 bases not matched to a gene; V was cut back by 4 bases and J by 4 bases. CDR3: CASSPDRDGYGYTF. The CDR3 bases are TGTGCCAGCAGCCCGGACAGGGATGGCTATGGCTACACCTTC.

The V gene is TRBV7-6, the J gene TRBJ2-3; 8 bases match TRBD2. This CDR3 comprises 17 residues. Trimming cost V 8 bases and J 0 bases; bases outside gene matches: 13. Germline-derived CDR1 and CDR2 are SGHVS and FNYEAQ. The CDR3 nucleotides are TGTGCCAGCGGACCCCTAGTCGGGGGGGAAAGCACAGATACGCAGTATTTT. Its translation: CASGPLVGGESTDTQYF.

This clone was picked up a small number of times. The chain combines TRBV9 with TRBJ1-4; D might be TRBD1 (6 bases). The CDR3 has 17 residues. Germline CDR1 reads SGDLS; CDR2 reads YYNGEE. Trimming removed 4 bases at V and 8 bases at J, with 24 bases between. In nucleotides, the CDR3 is TGTGCCAGCAGCCCTCCTTTGGGACAAGGAAGAGGGGAAAAACTGTTTTTT. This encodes CASSPPLGQGRGEKLFF.

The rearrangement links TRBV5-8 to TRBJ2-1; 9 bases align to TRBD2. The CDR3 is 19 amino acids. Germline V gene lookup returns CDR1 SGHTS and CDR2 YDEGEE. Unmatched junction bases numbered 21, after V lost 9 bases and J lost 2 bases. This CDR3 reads CAIPPVLKRGVSPYNEQFF. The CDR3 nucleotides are TGTGCCATCCCGCCCGTTTTGAAGCGGGGGGTTTCACCCTACAATGAGCAGTTCTTC.

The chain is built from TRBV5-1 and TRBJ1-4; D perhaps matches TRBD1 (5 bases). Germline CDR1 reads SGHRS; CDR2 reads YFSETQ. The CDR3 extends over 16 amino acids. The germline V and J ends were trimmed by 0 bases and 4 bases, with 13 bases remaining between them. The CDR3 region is CASSLDGLGGNEKLFF. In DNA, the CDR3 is TGCGCCAGCAGCTTGGATGGGCTCGGGGGTAATGAAAAACTGTTTTTT. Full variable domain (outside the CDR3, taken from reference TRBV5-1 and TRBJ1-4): KAGVTQTPRYLIKTRGQQVTLSCSPISGHRSVSWYQQTPGQGLQFLFEYFSETQRNKGNFPGRFSGRQFSNSRSEMNVSTLELGDSALYLCASSLDGLGGNEKLFFGSGTQLSVL.

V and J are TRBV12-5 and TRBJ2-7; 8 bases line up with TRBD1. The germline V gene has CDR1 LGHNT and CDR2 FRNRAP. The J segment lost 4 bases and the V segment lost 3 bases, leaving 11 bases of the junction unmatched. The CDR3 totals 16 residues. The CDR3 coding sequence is TGTGCTAGTGGTTTCGTTTTCGGGACAGGACAATACGAGCAGTACTTC. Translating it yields CASGFVFGTGQYEQYF.

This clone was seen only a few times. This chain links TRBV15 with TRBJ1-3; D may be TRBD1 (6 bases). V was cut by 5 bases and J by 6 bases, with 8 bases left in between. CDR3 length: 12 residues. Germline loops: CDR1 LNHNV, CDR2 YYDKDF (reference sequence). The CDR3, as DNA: TGTGCCACCAGCGAGGGGGAAAACACCATATATTTT. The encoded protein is CATSEGENTIYF.

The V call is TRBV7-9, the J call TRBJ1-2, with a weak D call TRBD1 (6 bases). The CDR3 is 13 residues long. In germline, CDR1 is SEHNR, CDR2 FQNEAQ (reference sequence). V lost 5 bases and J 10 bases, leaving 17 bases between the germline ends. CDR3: CASSPPDRSDYTF. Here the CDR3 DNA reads TGTGCCAGCAGCCCTCCCGACAGGTCAGACTACACCTTC. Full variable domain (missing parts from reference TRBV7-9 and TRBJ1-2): DTGVSQNPRHKITKRGQNVTFRCDPISEHNRLYWYRQTLGQGPEFLTYFQNEAQLEKSRLLSDRFSAERPKGSFSTLEIQRTEQGDSAMYLCASSPPDRSDYTFGSGTRLTVV.

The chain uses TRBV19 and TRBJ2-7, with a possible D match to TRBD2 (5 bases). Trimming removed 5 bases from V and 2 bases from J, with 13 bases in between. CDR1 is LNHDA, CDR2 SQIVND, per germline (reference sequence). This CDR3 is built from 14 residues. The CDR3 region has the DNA TGTGCCAGTAGTTCCGGACTTACTGCCTACGAGCAGTACTTC. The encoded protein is CASSSGLTAYEQYF.

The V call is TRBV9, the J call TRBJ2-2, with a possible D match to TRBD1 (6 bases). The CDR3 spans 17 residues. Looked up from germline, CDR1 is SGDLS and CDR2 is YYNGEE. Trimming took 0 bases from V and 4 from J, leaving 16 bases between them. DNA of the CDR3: TGTGCCAGCAGCGTAGGTATCTCCGGCAGGGGCACCGGGGAGCTGTTTTTT. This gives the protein CASSVGISGRGTGELFF.